Following are 9 T cell receptor beta chains from one sample sequenced in a study of Ad26.COV2.S vaccination and SARS-CoV-2 variants (dated by TCRdb to the early 2020s). The label giving this sample's treatment or condition can be read as: about 20 received Ad26.COV2.S at low or high dose, single or two shots; 5 received placebo; per-sample allocation not given. Repertoires of vaccine and placebo recipients were sequenced from samples collected on day 63 after the first injection. The library came from the immunoSEQ multiplex PCR assay. What TCRdb holds here is the immuneACCESS table cut down to in-frame rearrangements. Part of the clones is not present; checked against another copy, under half of the missing clones reflect an unresolved V gene, and the others are unexplained. The table for this sample lists hundreds of thousands of clones; 70% to 90% of them were counted only once. The biggest ten clones account for approximately 3.3% of the sample.

The sequenced sample was peripheral blood, obtained in a trial of Ad26.COV2.S vaccine versus placebo. The origin of the receptors is a person aged 18 to 59 who received the Ad26.COV2.S COVID-19 vaccine or a placebo.

This clone turned up a few times. The gene calls are TRBV5-4 and TRBJ2-1; 13 nucleotides line up with TRBD2. The trim removed 2 bases at V and 6 bases at J, leaving 5 bases unmatched. CDR3 length equals 16 residues. The germline CDR1 and CDR2 sequences are SGHNT and YYREEE (reference sequence). CDR3 region: CASSFTSGGASNEQFF. CDR3 sequence (DNA): TGTGCCAGCAGCTTTACTAGCGGGGGGGCCTCCAATGAGCAGTTCTTC.

This rearrangement joins TRBV6-6 to TRBJ2-7, with 7 bases matching TRBD2. The CDR3 runs to 15 residues. Germline loops: CDR1 MNHNY, CDR2 SVGAGI (reference sequence). The junction had 7 bases not matched to a gene; V was cut back by 5 bases and J by 0 bases. CDR3 in amino acids: CASSTSSGPSYEQYF. CDR3 nucleotides: TGTGCCAGCAGTACATCTAGCGGTCCCTCCTACGAGCAGTACTTC.

The rearrangement links TRBV7-2 to TRBJ2-2; D might be TRBD1 (5 bases). V lost 2 bases to trimming and J lost 4 bases, with 14 bases between them. The CDR3 runs 16 residues. CDR1 is SGHTA, CDR2 FQGNSA, per germline. The CDR3 nucleotides are TGTGCCAGCAGCTTAACAAGGACACCGGGCACCGGGGAGCTGTTTTTT. This translates into CASSLTRTPGTGELFF. Combining the CDR3 with reference TRBV7-2 and TRBJ2-2 gives the whole variable domain GAGVSQSPSNKVTEKGKDVELRCDPISGHTALYWYRQSLGQGLEFLIYFQGNSAPDKSGLPSDRFSAERTGGSVSTLTIQRTQQEDSAVYLCASSLTRTPGTGELFFGEGSRLTVL.

This chain links TRBV19 with TRBJ2-5; D possibly corresponds to TRBD2 (7 bases). V lost 3 bases and J 5 bases, leaving 16 bases between the germline ends. Per the germline V gene, CDR1 is LNHDA and CDR2 is SQIVND (reference sequence). The CDR3 length is 15 residues. In DNA, the CDR3 is TGTGCCAGTAGTATTCCCGCCAGGGGAGGGGAGACCCAGTACTTC. It is translated as CASSIPARGGETQYF.

This rearrangement joins TRBV3-1 (or the pseudogene TRBV3-2) to TRBJ2-3; TRBD2 agrees at 10 bases. The V and J ends lost 2 bases and 2 bases, in that order; junction bases with no gene match: 4. The CDR3 runs 16 residues. Germline V CDR1 and CDR2: LGHDT, YNNKEL (reference sequence). The CDR3 bases are TGTGCCAGCAGCCAACGAGCGGGGGGGCTCACAGATACGCAGTATTTT. Translating gives CASSQRAGGLTDTQYF.

The chain couples TRBV6-5 to TRBJ1-2, with a weak D call TRBD1 (6 bases). The CDR3 is made up of 15 amino acids. The germline V and J ends were trimmed by 6 bases and 4 bases, with 18 bases remaining between them. The V gene's germline CDR1 is MNHEY and CDR2 SVGAGI. CDR3: CASRLSGGAGYGYTF. The DNA of the CDR3 is TGTGCCAGCAGACTCAGTGGGGGGGCAGGCTATGGCTACACCTTC.

The CDR3 protein is CATTGLAGPDYNEQFF. In DNA, the CDR3 is TGTGCCACGACGGGACTAGCGGGACCCGACTACAATGAGCAGTTCTTC. V gene TRBV19 combines with J gene TRBJ2-1; 13 bases line up with TRBD2. Germline V CDR1 and CDR2: LNHDA, SQIVND (reference sequence). This CDR3 region has 16 residues. V shed 10 bases and J 3 bases; nucleotides not matched to a gene: 9.

The chain has TRBV11-3 and TRBJ2-2, with TRBD2 matching 8 bases. From germline, CDR1 is SGHNT and CDR2 YENEEA. There are 15 residues in the CDR3. V gave up 1 base and J gave up 4 bases; unmatched junction bases: 2. The chain's CDR3 is CASSLGLAGTGELFF. The CDR3 nucleotides are TGTGCCAGCAGCTTAGGGCTAGCGGGCACCGGGGAGCTGTTTTTT.

V usage is TRBV12-3 or TRBV12-4 and J usage is TRBJ2-5, with D uncertain. The CDR3 contains 13 residues. V dropped 6 bases and J dropped 2 bases, with 10 bases sitting between them. The CDR3 protein is CASREQLQETQYF. As DNA, the CDR3 is TGTGCCAGCAGGGAACAGTTACAAGAGACCCAGTACTTC.